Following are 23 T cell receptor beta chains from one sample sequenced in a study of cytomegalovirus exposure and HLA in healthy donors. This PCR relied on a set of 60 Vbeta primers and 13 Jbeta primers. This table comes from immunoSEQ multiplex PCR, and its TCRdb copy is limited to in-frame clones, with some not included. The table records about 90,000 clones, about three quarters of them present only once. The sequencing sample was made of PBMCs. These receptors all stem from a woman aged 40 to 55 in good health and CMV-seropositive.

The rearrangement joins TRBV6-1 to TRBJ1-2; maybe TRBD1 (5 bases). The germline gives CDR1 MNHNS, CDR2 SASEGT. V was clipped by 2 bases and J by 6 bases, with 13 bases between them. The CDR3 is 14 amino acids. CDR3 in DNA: TGTGCCAGCAGTGAACACGGGGGAGGTAATGGCTACACCTTC. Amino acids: CASSEHGGGNGYTF.

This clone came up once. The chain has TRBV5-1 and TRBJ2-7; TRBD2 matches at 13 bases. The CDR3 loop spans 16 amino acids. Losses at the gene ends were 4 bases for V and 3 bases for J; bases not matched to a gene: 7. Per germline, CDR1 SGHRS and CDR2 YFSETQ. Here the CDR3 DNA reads TGCGCCAGCAGCGCCGGGACTAGCGGGGATATCTACGAGCAGTACTTC. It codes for CASSAGTSGDIYEQYF.

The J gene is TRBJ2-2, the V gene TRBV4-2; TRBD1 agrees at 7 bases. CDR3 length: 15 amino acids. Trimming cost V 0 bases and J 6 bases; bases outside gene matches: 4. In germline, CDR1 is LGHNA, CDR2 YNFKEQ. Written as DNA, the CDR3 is TGTGCCAGCAGCCAAGATGGGCAGGGGGCCGGGGAGCTGTTTTTT. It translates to CASSQDGQGAGELFF.

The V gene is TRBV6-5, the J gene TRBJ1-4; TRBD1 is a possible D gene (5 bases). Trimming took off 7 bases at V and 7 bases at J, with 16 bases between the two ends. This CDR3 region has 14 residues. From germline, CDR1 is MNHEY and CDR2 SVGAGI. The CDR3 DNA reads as TGTGCCAGCAAACGACAGTCGGGAGGTGAAAAACTGTTTTTT. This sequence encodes CASKRQSGGEKLFF.

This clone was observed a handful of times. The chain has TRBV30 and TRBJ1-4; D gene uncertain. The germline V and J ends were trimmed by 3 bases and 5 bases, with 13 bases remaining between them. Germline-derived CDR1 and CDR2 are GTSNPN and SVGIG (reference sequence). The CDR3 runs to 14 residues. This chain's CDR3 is CAWSAGRLNEKLFF. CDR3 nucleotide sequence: TGTGCCTGGAGCGCCGGGAGACTAAATGAAAAACTGTTTTTT. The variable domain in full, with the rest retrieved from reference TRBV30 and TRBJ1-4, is SQTIHQWPATLVQPVGSPLSLECTVEGTSNPNLYWYRQAAGRGLQLLFYSVGIGQISSEVPQNLSASRPQDRQFILSSKKLLLSDSGFYLCAWSAGRLNEKLFFGSGTQLSVL.

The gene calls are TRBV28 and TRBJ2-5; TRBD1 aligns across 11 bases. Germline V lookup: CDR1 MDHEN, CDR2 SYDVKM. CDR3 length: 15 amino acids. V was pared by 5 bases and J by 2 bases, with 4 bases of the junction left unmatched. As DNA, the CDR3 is TGTGCCAGCAGTGCCGGACAGGGGGCACAAGAGACCCAGTACTTC. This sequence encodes CASSAGQGAQETQYF.

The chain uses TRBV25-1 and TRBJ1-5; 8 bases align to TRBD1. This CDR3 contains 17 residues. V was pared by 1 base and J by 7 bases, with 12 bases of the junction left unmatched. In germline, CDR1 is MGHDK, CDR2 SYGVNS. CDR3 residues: CASSESDRGDFRQPQHF. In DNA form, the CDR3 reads TGTGCCAGCAGTGAATCTGACAGGGGAGATTTCCGACAGCCCCAGCATTTT.

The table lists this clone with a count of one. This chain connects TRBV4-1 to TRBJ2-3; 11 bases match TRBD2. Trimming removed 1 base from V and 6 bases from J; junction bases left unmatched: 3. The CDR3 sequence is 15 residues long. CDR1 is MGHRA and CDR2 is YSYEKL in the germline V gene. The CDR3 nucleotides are TGCGCCAGCAGCCAAGGGACTAGCGGGTCGGATACGCAGTATTTT. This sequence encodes CASSQGTSGSDTQYF.

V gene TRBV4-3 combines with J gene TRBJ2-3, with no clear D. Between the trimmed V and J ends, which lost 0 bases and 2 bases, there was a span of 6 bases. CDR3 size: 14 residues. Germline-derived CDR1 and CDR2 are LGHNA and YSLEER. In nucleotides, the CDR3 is TGCGCCAGCAGCCAAGATGTCCACACAGATACGCAGTATTTT. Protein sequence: CASSQDVHTDTQYF.

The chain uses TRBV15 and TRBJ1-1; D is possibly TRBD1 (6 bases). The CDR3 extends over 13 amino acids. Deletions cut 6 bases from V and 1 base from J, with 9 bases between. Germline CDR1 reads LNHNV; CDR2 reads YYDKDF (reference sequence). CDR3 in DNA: TGTGCCACCAGAGGCAGGGGGAACACTGAAGCTTTCTTT. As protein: CATRGRGNTEAFF.

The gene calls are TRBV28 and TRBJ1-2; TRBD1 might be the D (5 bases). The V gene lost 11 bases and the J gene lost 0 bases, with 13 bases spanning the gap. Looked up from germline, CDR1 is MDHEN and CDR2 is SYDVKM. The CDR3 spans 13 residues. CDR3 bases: TGTGCCGGCGGCGGGGGGGCTAACTATGGCTACACCTTC. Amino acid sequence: CAGGGGANYGYTF.

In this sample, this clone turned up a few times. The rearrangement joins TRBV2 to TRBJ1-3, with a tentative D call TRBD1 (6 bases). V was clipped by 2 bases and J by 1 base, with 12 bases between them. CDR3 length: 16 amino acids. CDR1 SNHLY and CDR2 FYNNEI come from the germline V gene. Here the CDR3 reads CASSELGQYSGNTIYF. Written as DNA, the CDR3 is TGTGCCAGCAGTGAATTGGGACAATATTCTGGAAACACCATATATTTT.

The CDR3 DNA reads TGCGCCAGCAGCCCAATAACAGGGGAGAATGAAAAACTGTTTTTT. This gives the protein CASSPITGENEKLFF. The chain recombines TRBV5-1 with TRBJ1-4, with 7 positions matching TRBD1. Germline CDR1 is SGHRS and CDR2 is YFSETQ. The CDR3 has 15 amino acids. Trimming removed 4 bases from V and 5 bases from J; junction bases left unmatched: 8.

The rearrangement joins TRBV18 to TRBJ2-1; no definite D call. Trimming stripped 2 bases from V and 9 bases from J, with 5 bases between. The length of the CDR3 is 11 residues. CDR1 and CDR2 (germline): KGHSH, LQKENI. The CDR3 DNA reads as TGTGCCAGCTCACCATTAGCTGAGCAGTTCTTC. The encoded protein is CASSPLAEQFF.

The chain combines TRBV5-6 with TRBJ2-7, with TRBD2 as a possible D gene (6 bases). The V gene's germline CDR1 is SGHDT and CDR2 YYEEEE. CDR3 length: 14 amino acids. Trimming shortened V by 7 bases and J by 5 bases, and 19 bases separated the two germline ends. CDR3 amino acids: CASSLGGTGDEQYF. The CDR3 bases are TGTGCCAGCTCCCTGGGCGGGACGGGGGACGAGCAGTACTTC.

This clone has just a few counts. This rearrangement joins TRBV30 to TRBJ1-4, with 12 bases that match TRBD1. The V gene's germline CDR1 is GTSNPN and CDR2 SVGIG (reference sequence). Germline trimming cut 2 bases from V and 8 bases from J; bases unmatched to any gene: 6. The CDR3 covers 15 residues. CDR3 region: CAWSPGTGGVEKLFF. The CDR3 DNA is TGTGCCTGGAGTCCCGGGACAGGGGGCGTCGAAAAACTGTTTTTT.

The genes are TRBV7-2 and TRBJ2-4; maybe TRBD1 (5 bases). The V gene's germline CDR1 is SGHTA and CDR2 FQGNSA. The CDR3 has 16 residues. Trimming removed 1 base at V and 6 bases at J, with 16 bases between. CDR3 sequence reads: CASSLVISQQGNIQYF. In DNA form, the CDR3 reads TGTGCCAGCAGCTTAGTAATCTCCCAGCAGGGAAACATTCAGTACTTC.

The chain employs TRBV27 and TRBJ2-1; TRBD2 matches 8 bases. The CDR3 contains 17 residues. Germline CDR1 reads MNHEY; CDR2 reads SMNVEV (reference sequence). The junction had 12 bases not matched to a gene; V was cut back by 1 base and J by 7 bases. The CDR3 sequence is CASSLWRDGRAGNEQFF. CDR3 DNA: TGTGCCAGCAGTTTATGGAGAGACGGGAGGGCCGGAAATGAGCAGTTCTTC.

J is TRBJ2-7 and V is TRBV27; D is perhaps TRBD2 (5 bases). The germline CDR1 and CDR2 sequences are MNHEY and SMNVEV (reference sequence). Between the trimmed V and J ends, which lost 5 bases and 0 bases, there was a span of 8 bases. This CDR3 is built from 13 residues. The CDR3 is CASSRRGSYEQYF. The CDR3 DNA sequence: TGTGCCAGCAGTCGCCGGGGCTCCTACGAGCAGTACTTC.

The CDR3 sequence is CASCKLAGGFLVETQYF. CDR3 bases: TGTGCCAGCTGCAAACTAGCGGGAGGCTTCTTGGTGGAGACCCAGTACTTC. The rearrangement links TRBV7-2 to TRBJ2-5; 12 positions match TRBD2. This CDR3 is 17 amino acids long. V lost 8 bases, J lost 5 bases, and 15 bases stayed unmatched. Germline assignment: CDR1 SGHTA and CDR2 FQGNSA.

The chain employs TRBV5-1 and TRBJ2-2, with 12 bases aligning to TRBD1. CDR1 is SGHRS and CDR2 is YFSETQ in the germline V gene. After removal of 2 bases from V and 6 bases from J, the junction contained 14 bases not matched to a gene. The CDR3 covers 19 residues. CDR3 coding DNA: TGCGCCAGCAGCTTATTTGAGGGGACAGGGGGCAGTTATTCCGGGGAGCTGTTTTTT. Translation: CASSLFEGTGGSYSGELFF.

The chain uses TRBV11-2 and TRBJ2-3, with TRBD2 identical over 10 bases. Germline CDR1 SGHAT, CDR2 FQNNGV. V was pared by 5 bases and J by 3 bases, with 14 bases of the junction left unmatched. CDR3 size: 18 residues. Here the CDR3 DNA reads TGTGCCAGCAGCCACTGGTCCACTAGCGGGACGAGGACAGATACGCAGTATTTT. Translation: CASSHWSTSGTRTDTQYF.

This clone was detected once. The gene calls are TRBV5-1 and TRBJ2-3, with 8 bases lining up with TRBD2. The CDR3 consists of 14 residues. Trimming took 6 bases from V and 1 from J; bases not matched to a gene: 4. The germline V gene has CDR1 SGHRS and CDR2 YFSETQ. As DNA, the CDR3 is TGCGCCAGCACCGGCGGGGGGCGCACAGATACGCAGTATTTT. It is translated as CASTGGGRTDTQYF.